The rows below give T cell receptor beta chains drawn from one sample of a study of cytomegalovirus exposure and HLA in healthy donors. Sequenced by immunoSEQ multiplex PCR; TCRdb stores in-frame clones only, minus some. The sample table includes roughly 41,000 clones. The sequencing input was PBMCs. Source of these receptors: a woman aged 40 to 49 in good health and CMV-seronegative. Each CDR3 is given with its conserved first and last residue. Fields, in order: V gene, J gene, D gene, CDR3 protein, CDR3 DNA. A D gene is named only where the DNA matches it firmly.

V: TRBV5-1; J: TRBJ2-3; D: NA; CDR3: CASSWGAGADTDTQYF; DNA: TGCGCCAGCAGCTGGGGGGCGGGAGCAGACACAGATACGCAGTATTTT
V: TRBV5-1; J: TRBJ1-3; D: NA; CDR3: CASSLTGGNTIYF; DNA: TGCGCCAGCAGCTTGACAGGGGGAAACACCATATATTTT
V: TRBV5-4; J: TRBJ2-1; D: TRBD2; CDR3: CASSLATSGRAPYNEQFF; DNA: TGTGCCAGCAGCTTGGCCACGAGCGGGAGGGCCCCCTACAATGAGCAGTTCTTC
V: TRBV4-3; J: TRBJ2-7; D: TRBD2; CDR3: CASSQDRGLAGGQGYEQYF; DNA: TGCGCCAGCAGCCAAGATCGGGGGCTAGCGGGAGGGCAGGGTTACGAGCAGTACTTC
V: TRBV20-1; J: TRBJ2-7; D: NA; CDR3: CSPAEPYEQYF; DNA: TGCAGTCCAGCGGAGCCCTACGAGCAGTACTTC
V: TRBV4-1; J: TRBJ1-6; D: NA; CDR3: CASSQVPGLESPLHF; DNA: TGCGCCAGCAGCCAAGTGCCGGGACTCGAGTCACCCCTCCACTTT
V: TRBV7-2; J: TRBJ2-1; D: TRBD1; CDR3: CASSLITGQGANEQFF; DNA: TGTGCCAGCAGCTTAATTACGGGACAGGGGGCCAATGAGCAGTTCTTC
V: TRBV7-9; J: TRBJ2-2; D: TRBD1; CDR3: CASSLGTGFTGELFF; DNA: TGTGCCAGCAGCTTAGGGACAGGCTTCACCGGGGAGCTGTTTTTT
V: TRBV6-5; J: TRBJ2-1; D: TRBD2; CDR3: CASSYTSGSSYNEQFF; DNA: TGTGCCAGCAGTTATACTAGCGGGAGCTCCTACAATGAGCAGTTCTTC
V: TRBV7-9; J: TRBJ1-1; D: NA; CDR3: CASSSAGGAKGTEDFF; DNA: TGTGCCAGCAGCTCCGCGGGGGGGGCGAAGGGCACTGAAGATTTCTTT
V: TRBV4-2; J: TRBJ1-1; D: TRBD1; CDR3: CASSQSGQGGMNTEAFF; DNA: TGTGCCAGCAGCCAATCAGGACAGGGGGGCATGAACACTGAAGCTTTCTTT
V: TRBV4-1; J: TRBJ2-3; D: TRBD2; CDR3: CASSQDNASGDTQYF; DNA: TGCGCCAGCAGCCAAGATAACGCTAGCGGGGATACGCAGTATTTT
V: TRBV7-7; J: TRBJ2-7; D: TRBD1; CDR3: CASSPRDRGYEQYF; DNA: TGTGCCAGCAGCCCCCGGGACAGAGGCTACGAGCAGTACTTC
V: TRBV5-1; J: TRBJ2-1; D: TRBD2; CDR3: CASSRAGGTYNEQFF; DNA: TGCGCCAGCAGCCGAGCGGGAGGGACCTACAATGAGCAGTTCTTC
V: TRBV2; J: TRBJ1-2; D: NA; CDR3: CASHERTRHGYTF; DNA: TGTGCCAGCCATGAAAGGACACGGCATGGCTACACCTTC
V: TRBV18; J: TRBJ1-1; D: TRBD1; CDR3: CASSDQGAGTEAFF; DNA: TGTGCCAGCTCAGATCAGGGGGCCGGCACTGAAGCTTTCTTT
V: TRBV7-9; J: TRBJ2-1; D: TRBD2; CDR3: CASSLRGLAGNNEQFF; DNA: TGTGCCAGCAGCTTAAGGGGACTAGCGGGAAACAATGAGCAGTTCTTC
V: TRBV30; J: TRBJ2-7; D: TRBD2; CDR3: CAWSRSSPGLAVF; DNA: TGTGCCTGGAGCCGCTCTTCACCGGGACTAGCGGTCTTC
V: TRBV5-1; J: TRBJ1-5; D: TRBD1; CDR3: CASSDGQGSNQPQHF; DNA: TGCGCCAGCAGCGACGGACAGGGGAGCAATCAGCCCCAGCATTTT
V: TRBV15; J: TRBJ1-1; D: NA; CDR3: CATSLPGQYTEAFF; DNA: TGTGCCACCAGCCTCCCCGGACAGTACACTGAAGCTTTCTTT
V: TRBV2; J: TRBJ2-1; D: TRBD2; CDR3: CASSGLAWNEQFF; DNA: TGTGCCAGCAGCGGACTAGCATGGAATGAGCAGTTCTTC
V: TRBV29-1; J: TRBJ2-2; D: NA; CDR3: CSVLGGTGELFF; DNA: TGCAGCGTTCTGGGGGGCACCGGGGAGCTGTTTTTT
V: TRBV15; J: TRBJ2-5; D: NA; CDR3: CATSSQGRVQETQYF; DNA: TGTGCCACCAGCAGCCAGGGTAGGGTCCAAGAGACCCAGTACTTC
V: TRBV4-2; J: TRBJ2-1; D: NA; CDR3: CASSQGIRDSSYNEQFF; DNA: TGTGCCAGCAGCCAAGGAATCCGGGACTCTTCTTACAATGAGCAGTTCTTC
V: TRBV4-3; J: TRBJ1-3; D: TRBD1; CDR3: CASSQEWTGVVFTIYF; DNA: TGCGCCAGCAGCCAAGAATGGACAGGGGTAGTCTTCACCATATATTTT
V: TRBV7-9; J: TRBJ1-2; D: TRBD1; CDR3: CASSFEGTGDGYTF; DNA: TGTGCCAGCAGCTTTGAGGGAACAGGGGATGGCTACACCTTC
V: TRBV5-1; J: TRBJ2-7; D: TRBD1; CDR3: CASSLGGSGYEQYF; DNA: TGCGCCAGCAGCTTAGGGGGCTCGGGTTACGAGCAGTACTTC
V: TRBV9; J: TRBJ2-7; D: NA; CDR3: CASSVGLEEFYEQYF; DNA: TGTGCCAGCAGCGTCGGGTTAGAAGAGTTTTACGAGCAGTACTTT
V: TRBV15; J: TRBJ1-5; D: TRBD1; CDR3: CATSRGLMQGVEAQHF; DNA: TGTGCCACCAGCAGAGGTTTAATGCAGGGGGTGGAAGCCCAGCATTTT
V: TRBV5-1; J: TRBJ2-5; D: NA; CDR3: CASRGERDQETQYF; DNA: TGCGCCAGCAGGGGTGAGCGGGACCAAGAGACCCAGTACTTC
V: TRBV4-3; J: TRBJ2-2; D: NA; CDR3: CASSQEFPSRVNTGELFF; DNA: TGCGCCAGCAGCCAAGAATTTCCAAGCAGGGTGAACACCGGGGAGCTGTTTTTT
V: TRBV28; J: TRBJ1-2; D: TRBD1; CDR3: CASSLGRQGPGYTF; DNA: TGTGCCAGCAGTTTAGGGAGACAGGGCCCTGGCTACACCTTC
V: TRBV6-5; J: TRBJ1-5; D: TRBD1; CDR3: CASSFGQGYQPQHF; DNA: TGTGCCAGCAGTTTCGGACAGGGGTACCAGCCCCAGCATTTT
V: TRBV11-2; J: TRBJ1-5; D: TRBD1; CDR3: CASSQNSGTGLNQPQHF; DNA: TGTGCCAGCAGTCAAAACTCTGGGACAGGGTTGAATCAGCCCCAGCATTTT
V: TRBV5-1; J: TRBJ1-1; D: TRBD1; CDR3: CASSLASTGTEAFF; DNA: TGCGCCAGCAGCTTGGCCTCGACAGGGACCGAAGCTTTCTTT
V: TRBV15; J: TRBJ1-2; D: NA; CDR3: CATSIGYRDRAF; DNA: TGTGCCACCAGCATAGGCTACAGGGATAGGGCATTC
V: TRBV18; J: TRBJ1-1; D: NA; CDR3: CASSPLDRANTEAFF; DNA: TGTGCCAGCTCCCCGTTGGACAGAGCGAACACTGAAGCTTTCTTT
V: TRBV5-1; J: TRBJ2-5; D: NA; CDR3: CASSLQGTQENQYF; DNA: TGCGCCAGCAGCTTACAGGGTACCCAAGAGAACCAGTACTTC
V: TRBV18; J: TRBJ1-1; D: NA; CDR3: CASSPQRNTEAFF; DNA: TGTGCCAGCTCACCACAGAGGAACACTGAAGCTTTCTTT
V: TRBV4-1; J: TRBJ2-3; D: TRBD2; CDR3: CASSLRLAPSTDTQYF; DNA: TGCGCCAGCAGCCTTCGACTAGCGCCGAGCACAGATACGCAGTATTTT
V: TRBV28; J: TRBJ1-2; D: NA; CDR3: CASSLSDGTYGYTF; DNA: TGTGCCAGCAGTTTAAGTGACGGGACATATGGCTACACCTTC
V: TRBV28; J: TRBJ1-2; D: NA; CDR3: CASSLGLTPYGYTF; DNA: TGTGCCAGCAGTTTAGGGCTAACCCCCTATGGCTACACCTTC
V: TRBV5-5; J: TRBJ1-2; D: NA; CDR3: CASGDSLYGYTF; DNA: TGTGCCAGCGGAGACTCCCTCTATGGCTACACCTTC